These 3 T cell receptor beta chains were sequenced from one sample in a study of siplizumab effects on memory and regulatory T cells. Produced via immunoSEQ multiplex PCR; TCRdb's table is partial and in-frame only. The table records around 100,000 clones, more than 85% of them present only once. The specimen sequenced was CD4+ T cells sorted from blood. These receptors were obtained from a human donor in good health.

This chain uses TRBV6-5 with TRBJ1-1, with a possible D match to TRBD1 (6 bases). This CDR3 spans 11 amino acids. Germline values: CDR1 MNHEY, CDR2 SVGAGI. Trimming left V 8 bases short and J 7 bases short, with 11 bases between. The CDR3, as DNA: TGTGCCAGCGGCAGGGGTTTTGAAGCTTTCTTT. Translating gives CASGRGFEAFF.

V is TRBV5-1 and J is TRBJ2-2; TRBD1 or TRBD2 may be the D gene (6 bases each). The V end lost 2 bases, the J end lost 7 bases, and 15 bases lay between the germline ends. CDR1 and CDR2 (germline): SGHRS, YFSETQ. This CDR3 is 15 amino acids long. CDR3 nucleotides: TGCGCCAGCAGCTTTTCGACTAGGGGGGTCGGGGAGCTGTTTTTT. Translated: CASSFSTRGVGELFF.

The rearrangement links TRBV5-4 to TRBJ1-6; D uncertain. V lost 0 bases and J 5 bases, leaving 9 bases between the germline ends. Per germline, CDR1 SGHNT and CDR2 YYREEE (reference sequence). CDR3 size: 15 residues. The CDR3 DNA reads as TGTGCCAGCAGCTTGGCGGGCGGCCATAATTCACCCCTCCACTTT. Translated: CASSLAGGHNSPLHF.